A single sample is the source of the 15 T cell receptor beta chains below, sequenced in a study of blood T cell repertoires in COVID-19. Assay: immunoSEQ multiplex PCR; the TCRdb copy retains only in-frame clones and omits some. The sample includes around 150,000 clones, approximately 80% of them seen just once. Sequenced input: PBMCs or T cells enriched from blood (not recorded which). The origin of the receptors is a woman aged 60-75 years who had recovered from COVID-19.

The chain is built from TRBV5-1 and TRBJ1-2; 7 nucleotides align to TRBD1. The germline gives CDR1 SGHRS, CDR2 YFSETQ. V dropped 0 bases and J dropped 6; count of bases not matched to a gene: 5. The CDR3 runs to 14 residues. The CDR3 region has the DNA TGCGCCAGCAGCTTGGAGGGGGCGCAGCATGGCTACACCTTC. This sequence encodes CASSLEGAQHGYTF.

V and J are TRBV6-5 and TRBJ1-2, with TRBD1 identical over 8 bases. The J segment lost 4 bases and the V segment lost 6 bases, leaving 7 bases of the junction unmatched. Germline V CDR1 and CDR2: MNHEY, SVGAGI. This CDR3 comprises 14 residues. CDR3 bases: TGTGCCAGCAGGACAGGGGAAGATTTCTATGGCTACACCTTC. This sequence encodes CASRTGEDFYGYTF.

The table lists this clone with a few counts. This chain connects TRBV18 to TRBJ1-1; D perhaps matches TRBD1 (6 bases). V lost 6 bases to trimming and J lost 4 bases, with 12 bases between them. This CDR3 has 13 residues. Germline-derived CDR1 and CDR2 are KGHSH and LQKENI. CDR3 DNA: TGTGCCAGCTCGGACAGCGGGAGCACTGAAGCTTTCTTT. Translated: CASSDSGSTEAFF.

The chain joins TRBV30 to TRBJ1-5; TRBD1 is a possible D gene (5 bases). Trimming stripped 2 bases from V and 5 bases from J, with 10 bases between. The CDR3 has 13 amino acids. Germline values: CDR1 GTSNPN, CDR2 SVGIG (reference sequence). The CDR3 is CAWSSRDDQPQHF. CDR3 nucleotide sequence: TGTGCCTGGAGTTCCAGGGATGATCAGCCCCAGCATTTT.

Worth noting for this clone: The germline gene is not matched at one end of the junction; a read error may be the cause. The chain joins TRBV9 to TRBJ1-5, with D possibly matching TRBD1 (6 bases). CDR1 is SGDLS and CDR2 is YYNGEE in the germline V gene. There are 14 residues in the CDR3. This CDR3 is CASSATGSSQPQHF. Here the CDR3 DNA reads TGTGCCAGCAGCGCCACAGGGAGCAGTCAGCCCCAGCATTTT. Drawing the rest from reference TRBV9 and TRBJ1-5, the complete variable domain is DSGVTQTPKHLITATGQRVTLRCSPRSGDLSVYWYQQSLDQGLQFLIQYYNGEERAKGNILERFSAQQFPDLHSELNLSSLELGDSALYFCASSATGSSQPQHFGDGTRLSIL.

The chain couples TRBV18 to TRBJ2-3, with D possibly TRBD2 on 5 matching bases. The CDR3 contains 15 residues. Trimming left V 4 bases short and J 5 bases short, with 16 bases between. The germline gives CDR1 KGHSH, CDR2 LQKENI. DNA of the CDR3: TGTGCCAGCTCACTCCTCACTAGAGAAGGAGATACGCAGTATTTT. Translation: CASSLLTREGDTQYF.

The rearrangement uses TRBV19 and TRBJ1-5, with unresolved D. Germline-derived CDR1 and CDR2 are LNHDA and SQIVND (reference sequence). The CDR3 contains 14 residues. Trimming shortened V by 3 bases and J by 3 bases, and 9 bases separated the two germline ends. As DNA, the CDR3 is TGTGCCAGTAGTATGGCAACCATCAATCAGCCCCAGCATTTT. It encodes CASSMATINQPQHF.

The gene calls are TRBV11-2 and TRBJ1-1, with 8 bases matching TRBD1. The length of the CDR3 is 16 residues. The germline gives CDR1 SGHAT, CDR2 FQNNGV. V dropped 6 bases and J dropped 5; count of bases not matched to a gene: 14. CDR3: CASSYDPQGARTEAFF. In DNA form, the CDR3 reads TGTGCCAGCAGTTACGATCCCCAGGGGGCGCGAACTGAAGCTTTCTTT. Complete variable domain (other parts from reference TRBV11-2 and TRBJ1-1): EAGVAQSPRYKIIEKRQSVAFWCNPISGHATLYWYQQILGQGPKLLIQFQNNGVVDDSQLPKDRFSAERLKGVDSTLKIQPAKLEDSAVYLCASSYDPQGARTEAFFGQGTRLTVV.

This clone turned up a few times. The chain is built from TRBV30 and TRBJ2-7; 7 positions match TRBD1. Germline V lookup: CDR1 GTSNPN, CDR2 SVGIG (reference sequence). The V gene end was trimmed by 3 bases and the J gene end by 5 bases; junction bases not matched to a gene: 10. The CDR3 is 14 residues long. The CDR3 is CAWRRLQGDHEQYF. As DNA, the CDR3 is TGTGCCTGGAGACGACTTCAGGGGGACCACGAGCAGTACTTC.

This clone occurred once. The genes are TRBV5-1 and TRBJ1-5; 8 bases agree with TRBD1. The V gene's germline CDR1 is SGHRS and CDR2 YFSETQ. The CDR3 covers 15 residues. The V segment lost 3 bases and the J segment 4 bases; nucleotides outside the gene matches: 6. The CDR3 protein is CASSSTTGGNQPQHF. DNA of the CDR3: TGCGCCAGCAGCTCAACCACAGGGGGGAATCAGCCCCAGCATTTT.

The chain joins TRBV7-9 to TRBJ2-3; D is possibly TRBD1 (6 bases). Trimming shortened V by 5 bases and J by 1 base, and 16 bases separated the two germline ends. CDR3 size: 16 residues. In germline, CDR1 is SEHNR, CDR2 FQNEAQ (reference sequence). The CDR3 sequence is CASSPQGATGTDTQYF. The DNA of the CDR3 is TGTGCCAGCAGCCCACAGGGAGCCACCGGCACAGATACGCAGTATTTT.

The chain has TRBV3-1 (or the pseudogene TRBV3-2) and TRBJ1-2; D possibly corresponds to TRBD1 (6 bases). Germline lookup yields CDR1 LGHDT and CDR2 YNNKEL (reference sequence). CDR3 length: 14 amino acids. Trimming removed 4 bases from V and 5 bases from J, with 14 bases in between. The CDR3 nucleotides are TGTGCCAGCAGCCGGCAACAGGGTTGGTATGGCTACACCTTC. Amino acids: CASSRQQGWYGYTF.

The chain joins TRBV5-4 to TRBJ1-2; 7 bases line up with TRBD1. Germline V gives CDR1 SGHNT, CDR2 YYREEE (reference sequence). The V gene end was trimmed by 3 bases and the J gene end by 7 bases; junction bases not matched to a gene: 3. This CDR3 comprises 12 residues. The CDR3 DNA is TGTGCCAGCAGCTCGAGACAGGGTGGCTACACCTTC. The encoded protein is CASSSRQGGYTF.

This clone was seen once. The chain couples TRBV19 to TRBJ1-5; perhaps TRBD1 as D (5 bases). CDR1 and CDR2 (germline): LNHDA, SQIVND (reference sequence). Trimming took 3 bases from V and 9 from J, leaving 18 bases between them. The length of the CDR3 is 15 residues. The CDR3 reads CASSIYSGGLGPQHF. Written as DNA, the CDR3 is TGTGCCAGTAGTATCTACTCCGGGGGACTAGGGCCCCAGCATTTT.

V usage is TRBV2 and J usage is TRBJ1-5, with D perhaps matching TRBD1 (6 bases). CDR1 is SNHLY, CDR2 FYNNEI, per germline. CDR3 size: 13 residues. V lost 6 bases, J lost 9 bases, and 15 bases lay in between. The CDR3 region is CASSPGQGTPQHF. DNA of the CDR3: TGTGCCAGCAGCCCGGGGCAGGGGACGCCCCAGCATTTT.